This T cell receptor beta chain is drawn from a study of OX40 agonist ivuxolimab in advanced cancers. On the study more broadly: The study gave patients intravenous ivuxolimab at 0.01 to 10 mg/kg every 2 weeks. Of the participants, approximately 44% had some prior anti-PD-1, anti-PD-L1 or anti-CTLA-4 therapy, which was allowed.

The method was immunoSEQ multiplex PCR; TCRdb's version includes in-frame clones alone and lacks a portion of them. The table has approximately 65,000 clones, around 90% seen once; the top ten hold around 0.78%. The CDR3 runs to 12 residues. Germline V CDR1 and CDR2: SNHLY, FYNNEI. The germline V and J ends were trimmed by 9 bases and 8 bases, with 16 bases remaining between them. This clonotype was obtained from an adult with an advanced solid tumor such as melanoma, head and neck, liver or kidney cancer. V usage is TRBV2 and J usage is TRBJ1-2; possible D gene TRBD1, 5 bases. Material: CD4+ or CD8+ T cells sorted from blood, obtained in a trial of the OX40 agonist ivuxolimab. CDR3 nucleotides: TGTGCCAGTACCGGGGACCTTGTAGGCTACACCTTC. Amino acid sequence: CASTGDLVGYTF.